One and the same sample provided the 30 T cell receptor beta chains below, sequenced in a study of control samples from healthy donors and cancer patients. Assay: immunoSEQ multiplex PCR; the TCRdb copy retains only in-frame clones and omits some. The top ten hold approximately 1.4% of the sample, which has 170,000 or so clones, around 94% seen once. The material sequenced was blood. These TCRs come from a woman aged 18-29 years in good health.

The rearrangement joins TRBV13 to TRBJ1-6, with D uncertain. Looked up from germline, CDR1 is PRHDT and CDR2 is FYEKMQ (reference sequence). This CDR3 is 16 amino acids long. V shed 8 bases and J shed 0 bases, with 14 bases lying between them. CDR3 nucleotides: TGTGCCAGCCGCCCCAAAGGGAGCTCCTATAATTCACCCCTCCACTTT. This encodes CASRPKGSSYNSPLHF. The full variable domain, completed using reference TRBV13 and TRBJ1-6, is AAGVIQSPRHLIKEKRETATLKCYPIPRHDTVYWYQQGPGQDPQFLISFYEKMQSDKGSIPDRFSAQQFSDYHSELNMSSLELGDSALYFCASRPKGSSYNSPLHFGNGTRLTVT.

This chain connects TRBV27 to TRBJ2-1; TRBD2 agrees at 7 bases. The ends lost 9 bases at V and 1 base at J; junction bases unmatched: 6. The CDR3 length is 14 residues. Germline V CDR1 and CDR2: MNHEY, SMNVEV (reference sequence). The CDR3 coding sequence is TGTGCCAGTCACGGAGCGGGATCCTACAATGAGCAGTTCTTC. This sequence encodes CASHGAGSYNEQFF.

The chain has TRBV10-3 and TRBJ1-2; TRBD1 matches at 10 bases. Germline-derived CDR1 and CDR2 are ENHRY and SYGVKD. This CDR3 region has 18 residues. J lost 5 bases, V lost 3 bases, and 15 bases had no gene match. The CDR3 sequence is CAISESYGTGERSYGYTF. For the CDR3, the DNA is TGTGCCATCAGTGAATCATACGGGACAGGGGAGAGAAGTTATGGCTACACCTTC.

CDR3 sequence: CASSEYSFRGGLREQYF. For the CDR3, the DNA is TGTGCCAGCAGTGAATATAGTTTCCGGGGTGGGTTGAGAGAGCAGTACTTC. The chain couples TRBV25-1 to TRBJ2-7; D perhaps matches TRBD2 (5 bases). Germline lookup yields CDR1 MGHDK and CDR2 SYGVNS. V dropped 0 bases and J dropped 7 bases, with 22 bases sitting between them. CDR3 length: 17 residues.

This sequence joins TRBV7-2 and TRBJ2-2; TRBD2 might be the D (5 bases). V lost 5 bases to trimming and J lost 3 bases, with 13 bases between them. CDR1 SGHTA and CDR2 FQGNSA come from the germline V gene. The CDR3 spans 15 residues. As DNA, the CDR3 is TGTGCCAGCAGCCAGCGGACTTTGGACACCGGGGAGCTGTTTTTT. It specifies CASSQRTLDTGELFF. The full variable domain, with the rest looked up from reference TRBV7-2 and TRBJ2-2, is GAGVSQSPSNKVTEKGKDVELRCDPISGHTALYWYRQSLGQGLEFLIYFQGNSAPDKSGLPSDRFSAERTGGSVSTLTIQRTQQEDSAVYLCASSQRTLDTGELFFGEGSRLTVL.

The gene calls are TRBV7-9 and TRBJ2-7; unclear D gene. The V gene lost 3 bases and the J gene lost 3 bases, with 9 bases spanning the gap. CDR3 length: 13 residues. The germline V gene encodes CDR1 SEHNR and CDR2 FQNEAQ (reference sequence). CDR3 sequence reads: CASSLEQFYEQYF. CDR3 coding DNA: TGTGCCAGCAGCTTGGAACAGTTCTACGAGCAGTACTTC.

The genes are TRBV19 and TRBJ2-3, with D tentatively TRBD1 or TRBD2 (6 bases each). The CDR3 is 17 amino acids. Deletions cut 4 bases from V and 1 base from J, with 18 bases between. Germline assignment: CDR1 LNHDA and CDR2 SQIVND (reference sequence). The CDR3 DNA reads TGTGCCAGTAGTACAACGGGGGCGATGTATGGCACAGATACGCAGTATTTT. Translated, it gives CASSTTGAMYGTDTQYF.

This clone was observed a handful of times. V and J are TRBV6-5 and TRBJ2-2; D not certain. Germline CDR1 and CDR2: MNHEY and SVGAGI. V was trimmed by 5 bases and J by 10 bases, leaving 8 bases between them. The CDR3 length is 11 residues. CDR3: CASSPALELFF. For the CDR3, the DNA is TGTGCCAGCAGTCCTGCTCTGGAGCTGTTTTTT.

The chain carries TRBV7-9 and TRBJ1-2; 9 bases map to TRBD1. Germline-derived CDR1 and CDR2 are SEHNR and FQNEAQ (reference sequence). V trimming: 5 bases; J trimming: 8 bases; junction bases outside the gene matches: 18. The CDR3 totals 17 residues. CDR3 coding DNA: TGTGCCAGCAGCGACCGGGACAGGGCCTCGCGGCAAGGGGGCTACACCTTC. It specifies CASSDRDRASRQGGYTF.

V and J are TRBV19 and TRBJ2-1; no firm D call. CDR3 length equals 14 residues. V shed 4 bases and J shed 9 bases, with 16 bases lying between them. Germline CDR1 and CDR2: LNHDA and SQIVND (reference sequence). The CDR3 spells CASSTTRNSPEQFF. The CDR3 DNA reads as TGTGCCAGTAGTACCACCAGGAATTCCCCTGAGCAGTTCTTC.

For the CDR3, the DNA is TGTGCCAGCAGCTTAGGGAGGGGAGGTGGAAACACCATATATTTT. This translates into CASSLGRGGGNTIYF. This chain links TRBV11-2 with TRBJ1-3; maybe TRBD1 (5 bases). There are 15 residues in the CDR3. V was shortened by 1 base and J by 3 bases, with 10 bases between the two germline ends. Germline CDR1 is SGHAT and CDR2 is FQNNGV. Full variable domain (remainder filled in from reference TRBV11-2 and TRBJ1-3): EAGVAQSPRYKIIEKRQSVAFWCNPISGHATLYWYQQILGQGPKLLIQFQNNGVVDDSQLPKDRFSAERLKGVDSTLKIQPAKLEDSAVYLCASSLGRGGGNTIYFGEGSWLTVV.

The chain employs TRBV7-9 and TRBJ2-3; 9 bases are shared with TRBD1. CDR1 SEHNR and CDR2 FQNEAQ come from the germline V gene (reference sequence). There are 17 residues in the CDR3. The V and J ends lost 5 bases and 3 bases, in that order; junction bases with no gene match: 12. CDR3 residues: CASSGSARTGETDTQYF. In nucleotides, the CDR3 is TGTGCCAGCAGCGGCTCTGCCCGGACAGGGGAAACAGATACGCAGTATTTT.

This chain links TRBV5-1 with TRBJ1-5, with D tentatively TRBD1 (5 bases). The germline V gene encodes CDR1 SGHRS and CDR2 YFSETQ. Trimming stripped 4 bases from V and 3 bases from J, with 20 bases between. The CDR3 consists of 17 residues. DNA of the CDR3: TGCGCCAGCAGCGCGGCCGCGGCAGGGCGTAACAATCAGCCCCAGCATTTT. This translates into CASSAAAAGRNNQPQHF. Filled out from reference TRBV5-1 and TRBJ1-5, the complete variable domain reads KAGVTQTPRYLIKTRGQQVTLSCSPISGHRSVSWYQQTPGQGLQFLFEYFSETQRNKGNFPGRFSGRQFSNSRSEMNVSTLELGDSALYLCASSAAAAGRNNQPQHFGDGTRLSIL.

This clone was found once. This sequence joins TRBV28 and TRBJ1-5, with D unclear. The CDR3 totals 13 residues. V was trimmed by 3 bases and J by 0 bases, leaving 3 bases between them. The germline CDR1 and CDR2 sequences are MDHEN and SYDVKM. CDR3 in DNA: TGTGCCAGCAGTTTTCTTAGCAATCAGCCCCAGCATTTT. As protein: CASSFLSNQPQHF.

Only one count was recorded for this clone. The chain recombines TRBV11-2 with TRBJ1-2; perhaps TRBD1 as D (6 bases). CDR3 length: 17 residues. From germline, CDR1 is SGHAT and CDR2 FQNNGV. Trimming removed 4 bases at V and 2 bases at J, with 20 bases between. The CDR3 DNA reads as TGTGCCAGCAGCTCGATACGACAGGTCGGGCCGAACTATGGCTACACCTTC. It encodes CASSSIRQVGPNYGYTF.

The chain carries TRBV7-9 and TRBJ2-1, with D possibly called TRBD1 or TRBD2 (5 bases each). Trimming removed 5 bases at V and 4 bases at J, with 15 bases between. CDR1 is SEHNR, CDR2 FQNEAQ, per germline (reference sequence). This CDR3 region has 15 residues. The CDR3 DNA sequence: TGTGCCAGCAGCCAAACCGGGACGACGTACAATGAGCAGTTCTTC. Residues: CASSQTGTTYNEQFF. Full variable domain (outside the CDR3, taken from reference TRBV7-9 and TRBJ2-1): DTGVSQNPRHKITKRGQNVTFRCDPISEHNRLYWYRQTLGQGPEFLTYFQNEAQLEKSRLLSDRFSAERPKGSFSTLEIQRTEQGDSAMYLCASSQTGTTYNEQFFGPGTRLTVL.

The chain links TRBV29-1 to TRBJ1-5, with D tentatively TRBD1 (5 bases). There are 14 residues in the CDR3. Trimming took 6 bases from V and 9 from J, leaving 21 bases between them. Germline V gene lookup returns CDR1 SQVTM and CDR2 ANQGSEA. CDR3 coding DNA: TGCAGCGTCCAAAGTGCAGGGATGGGAGGGCCCCAGCATTTT. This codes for CSVQSAGMGGPQHF. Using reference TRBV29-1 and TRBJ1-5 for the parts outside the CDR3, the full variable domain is SAVISQKPSRDICQRGTSLTIQCQVDSQVTMMFWYRQQPGQSLTLIATANQGSEATYESGFVIDKFPISRPNLTFSTLTVSNMSPEDSSIYLCSVQSAGMGGPQHFGDGTRLSIL.

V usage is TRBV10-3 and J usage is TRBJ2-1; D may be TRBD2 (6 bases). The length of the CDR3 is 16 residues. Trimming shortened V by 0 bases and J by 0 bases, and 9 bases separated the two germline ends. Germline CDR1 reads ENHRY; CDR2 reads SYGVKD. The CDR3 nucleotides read TGTGCCATCAGTGAGTCCTCGGGAGTCTCCTACAATGAGCAGTTCTTC. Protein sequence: CAISESSGVSYNEQFF.

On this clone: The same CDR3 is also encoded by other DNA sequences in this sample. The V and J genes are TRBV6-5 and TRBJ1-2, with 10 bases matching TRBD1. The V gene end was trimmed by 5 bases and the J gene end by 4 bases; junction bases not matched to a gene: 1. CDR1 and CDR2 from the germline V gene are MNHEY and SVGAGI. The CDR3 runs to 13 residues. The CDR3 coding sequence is TGTGCCAGCAGTCGGGACAGGGGCTATGGCTACACCTTC. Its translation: CASSRDRGYGYTF.

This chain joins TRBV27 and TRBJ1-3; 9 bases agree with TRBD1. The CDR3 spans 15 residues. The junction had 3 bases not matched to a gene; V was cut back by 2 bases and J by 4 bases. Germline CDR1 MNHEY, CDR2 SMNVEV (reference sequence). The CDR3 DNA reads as TGTGCCAGCAGTTTAGGACAGGGGAAGGGAAACACCATATATTTT. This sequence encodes CASSLGQGKGNTIYF.

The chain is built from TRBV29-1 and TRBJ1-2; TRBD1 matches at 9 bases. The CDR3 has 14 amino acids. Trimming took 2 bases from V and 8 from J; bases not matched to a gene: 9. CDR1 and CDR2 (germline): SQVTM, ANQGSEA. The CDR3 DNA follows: TGCAGCGTTGAAACGGGACAGGGATATGGGGGCTACACCTTC. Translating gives CSVETGQGYGGYTF.

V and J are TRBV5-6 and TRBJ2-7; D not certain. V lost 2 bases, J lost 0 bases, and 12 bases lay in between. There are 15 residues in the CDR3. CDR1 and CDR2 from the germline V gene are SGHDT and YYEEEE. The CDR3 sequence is CASSLNRFFSYEQYF. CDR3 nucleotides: TGTGCCAGCAGCTTAAACCGGTTTTTCTCCTACGAGCAGTACTTC.

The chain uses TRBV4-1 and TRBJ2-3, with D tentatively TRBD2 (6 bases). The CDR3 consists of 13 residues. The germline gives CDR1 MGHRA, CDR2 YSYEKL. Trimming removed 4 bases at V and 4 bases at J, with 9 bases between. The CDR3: CASSPGTSDTQYF. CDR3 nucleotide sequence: TGCGCCAGCAGCCCGGGGACTTCAGATACGCAGTATTTT.

In DNA, the CDR3 is TGTGCCAGCAGCCCCCTGGGACAGGGCTACACCTTC. This codes for CASSPLGQGYTF. This chain joins TRBV11-2 and TRBJ1-2; 7 nucleotides agree with TRBD1. J gave up 8 bases and V 5 bases, and 5 bases lay outside the gene matches. Germline-derived CDR1 and CDR2 are SGHAT and FQNNGV. The CDR3 runs 12 residues.

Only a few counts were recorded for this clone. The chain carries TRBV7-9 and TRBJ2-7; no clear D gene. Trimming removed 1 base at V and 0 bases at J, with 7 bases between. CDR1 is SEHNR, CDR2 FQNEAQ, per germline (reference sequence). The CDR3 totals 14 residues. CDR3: CASSLGGPSYEQYF. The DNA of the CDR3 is TGTGCCAGCAGCTTAGGCGGACCCTCCTACGAGCAGTACTTC.

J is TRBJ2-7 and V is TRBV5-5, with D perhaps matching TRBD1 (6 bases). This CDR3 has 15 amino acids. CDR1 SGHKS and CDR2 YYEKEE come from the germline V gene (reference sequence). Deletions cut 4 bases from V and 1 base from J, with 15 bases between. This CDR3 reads CASSPMGAQSYEQYF. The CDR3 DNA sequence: TGTGCCAGCAGCCCCATGGGGGCCCAGTCCTACGAGCAGTACTTC.

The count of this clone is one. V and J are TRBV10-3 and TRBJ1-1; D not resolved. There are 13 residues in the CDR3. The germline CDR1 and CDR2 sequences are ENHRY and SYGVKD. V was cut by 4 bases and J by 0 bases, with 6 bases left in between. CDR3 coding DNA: TGTGCCATCAGTGGGCAGGTGAACACTGAAGCTTTCTTT. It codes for CAISGQVNTEAFF.

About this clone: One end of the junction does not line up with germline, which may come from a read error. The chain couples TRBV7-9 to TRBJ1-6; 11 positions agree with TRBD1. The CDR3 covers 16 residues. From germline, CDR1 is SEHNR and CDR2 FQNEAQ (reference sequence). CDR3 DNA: TGTGCCGGCAGCCCCCTCCGGGACAGGGGGTCTTCACCCCTCCACTTT. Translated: CAGSPLRDRGSSPLHF.

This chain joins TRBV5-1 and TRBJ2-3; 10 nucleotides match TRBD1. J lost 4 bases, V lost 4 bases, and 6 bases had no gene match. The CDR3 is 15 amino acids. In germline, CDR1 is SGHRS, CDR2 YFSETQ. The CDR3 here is CASSPTGGYADTQYF. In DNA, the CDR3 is TGCGCCAGCAGCCCGACAGGGGGCTACGCAGATACGCAGTATTTT.

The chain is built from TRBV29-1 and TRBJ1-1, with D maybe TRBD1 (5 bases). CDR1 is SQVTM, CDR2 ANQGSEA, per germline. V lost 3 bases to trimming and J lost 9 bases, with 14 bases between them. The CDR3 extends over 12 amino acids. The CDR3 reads CSVDGQGKQAFF. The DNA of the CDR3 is TGCAGCGTTGACGGCCAGGGCAAGCAAGCTTTCTTT.